This T cell receptor beta chain was documented in a study of Ad26.COV2.S vaccination and SARS-CoV-2 variants. Background on the study: Intramuscular Ad26.COV2.S doses were given once or twice, 56 days apart.

Treatment in this sample: around 19 received Ad26.COV2.S at low or high dose, single or two shots; 5 received placebo; per-sample allocation not given. Day 63 after the first injection of vaccine or placebo was the sampling time. Donation was by an adult aged 18-55 years who was in Boston. As its vector, the vaccine had Ad26, which expressed Wuhan-strain SARS-CoV-2 spike. Repertoires were generated with immunoSEQ multiplex PCR, while TCRdb's copy carries only in-frame clones and drops some. The sample carries approximately 410,000 clones, around 92% recorded once. Regarding this clone: Its antigen remains unidentified.

Whole-study results and caveats: The breadth of spike-specific CD8+ and CD4+ T cell responses after vaccination was reportedly substantial.

This clonotype was sampled from a person between 18 and 59 years old who received the Ad26.COV2.S COVID-19 vaccine or a placebo. The starting material was peripheral blood, obtained in a trial of Ad26.COV2.S vaccine versus placebo.

The CDR3 bases are TGTGCCAGCAGCCGAGGCACCGCGCACGAGCAGTACTTC. Translating it yields CASSRGTAHEQYF. The genes are TRBV11-3 and TRBJ2-7; D unresolved. There are 13 residues in the CDR3. V was pared by 5 bases and J by 5 bases, with 13 bases between. Germline CDR1 is SGHNT and CDR2 is YENEEA.